Presented here are 32 T cell receptor beta chains from one specimen sequenced in a study of patients with pleural tuberculosis. TCRdb redid the calling of the reads with MiXCR, one entry per CDR3 protein. The repertoire holds some 48,000 distinct CDR3 sequences, about 7.9% seen once, with roughly 16% in the top ten. All receptors derive from a human donor with pleural tuberculosis.

This clonotype has ten or more counts. V and J are TRBV15 and TRBJ2-1, with 11 bases fitting TRBD2. This CDR3 comprises 17 residues. Per the germline V gene, CDR1 is LNHNV and CDR2 is YYDKDF (reference sequence). Trimming removed 5 bases from V and 7 bases from J; junction bases left unmatched: 13. The CDR3 protein is CATSPRTGTSGGNEQFF. The CDR3 nucleotides read TGTGCCACCAGCCCAAGGACGGGGACTAGCGGAGGAAATGAGCAGTTCTTC.

This clonotype was found many times. The chain couples TRBV12-3 or TRBV12-4 to TRBJ2-5, with D unclear. V lost 4 bases to trimming and J lost 5 bases, with 8 bases between them. This CDR3 spans 12 amino acids. This chain's CDR3 is CASSSNGETQYF. CDR3 bases: TGTGCCAGCAGTTCGAACGGGGAGACCCAGTACTTC.

The rearrangement joins TRBV2 to TRBJ1-4; D might be TRBD1 (6 bases). CDR3 length: 17 amino acids. V lost 4 bases, J lost 4 bases, and 19 bases lay in between. Germline V gene lookup returns CDR1 SNHLY and CDR2 FYNNEI. CDR3 DNA: TGTGCCAGCAGTGTCGTCGGGGGCGCAATGTTTAATGAAAAACTGTTTTTT. Translation: CASSVVGGAMFNEKLFF.

At least ten counts were recorded for this clonotype. The V call is TRBV11-1, the J call TRBJ1-5; D call uncertain. The CDR3 runs to 15 residues. The germline gives CDR1 SGHAT, CDR2 FQDESV (reference sequence). The V and J ends lost 0 bases and 0 bases respectively, with 6 bases between them. The CDR3 nucleotides are TGTGCCAGCAGCTTAGCTTCGAATAGCAATCAGCCCCAGCATTTT. Amino acid sequence: CASSLASNSNQPQHF.

This clonotype was detected many times. The rearrangement joins TRBV4-2 to TRBJ1-5; D call uncertain. Trimming took 0 bases from V and 4 from J, leaving 4 bases between them. The CDR3 spans 13 residues. Germline loops: CDR1 LGHNA, CDR2 YNFKEQ. This CDR3 is CASSQDRNQPQHF. Written as DNA, the CDR3 is TGTGCCAGCAGCCAAGACAGGAATCAGCCCCAGCATTTT.

This clonotype was found many times. The chain couples TRBV12-3 or TRBV12-4 to TRBJ2-3; 8 bases fit TRBD2. CDR3 length: 15 amino acids. V lost 5 bases to trimming and J lost 4 bases; unmatched junction nucleotides: 8. The CDR3 here is CASSKGLVWSDTQYF. The CDR3 nucleotides read TGTGCCAGCAGTAAGGGACTAGTCTGGTCAGATACGCAGTATTTT.

As regards this clonotype: Possible read error: a much larger clone is one base away. V is TRBV28 and J is TRBJ2-3; maybe TRBD1 (6 bases). This CDR3 spans 13 amino acids. The V gene's germline CDR1 is MDHEN and CDR2 SYDVKM. The V end lost 6 bases, the J end lost 5 bases, and 12 bases lay between the germline ends. CDR3 coding DNA: TGTGCCAGCAGCCCACTACAGGGAGATACGCAGTATTTT. Its translation: CASSPLQGDTQYF.

This clonotype has a count of ten or more. The chain recombines TRBV11-3 with TRBJ2-5, with D unresolved. The CDR3 is made up of 12 amino acids. The V and J ends lost 4 bases and 0 bases respectively, with 3 bases between them. Germline loops: CDR1 SGHNT, CDR2 YENEEA. CDR3 in amino acids: CASSSYQETQYF. CDR3 DNA: TGTGCCAGCAGCTCGTACCAAGAGACCCAGTACTTC.

This clonotype has a count of ten or more. The chain combines TRBV11-2 with TRBJ2-1, with TRBD2 matching 8 bases. This CDR3 contains 16 residues. Looked up from germline, CDR1 is SGHAT and CDR2 is FQNNGV. Unmatched junction bases numbered 12, after V lost 2 bases and J lost 9 bases. The CDR3 here is CASSLSKVAGFGEQFF. CDR3 in DNA: TGTGCCAGCAGCTTATCTAAGGTAGCGGGATTCGGTGAGCAGTTCTTC.

This clonotype was detected ten times or more. In nucleotides, the CDR3 is TGTGCCAGCAGTCCCCTCGGCACTGAAGCTTTCTTT. Amino acid sequence: CASSPLGTEAFF. The chain is built from TRBV6-1 and TRBJ1-1; the D is unclear. Between the trimmed V and J ends, which lost 5 bases and 4 bases, there was a span of 8 bases. The CDR3 has 12 residues. Germline V lookup: CDR1 MNHNS, CDR2 SASEGT.

This clonotype was picked up many times. The CDR3 sequence: CASSEIGHTNYEQYV. The CDR3 coding sequence is TGTGCCAGCAGTGAGATTGGCCACACCAACTACGAGCAGTACGTC. The chain couples TRBV6-1 to TRBJ2-7; D ambiguous. V lost 3 bases and J 3 bases, leaving 15 bases between the germline ends. Germline lookup yields CDR1 MNHNS and CDR2 SASEGT. The CDR3 covers 15 residues.

Concerning this clonotype itself: This sequence may be a read error, since a much larger clone differs from it by one base. This chain links TRBV20-1 with TRBJ1-2; the D gene is possibly TRBD1 (6 bases). The CDR3 covers 14 residues. The V gene's germline CDR1 is DFQATT and CDR2 SNEGSKA (reference sequence). CDR3 protein: CSARDRQASYGYAF. The DNA for the CDR3 is TGCAGTGCTAGAGATCGACAGGCCTCCTATGGCTACGCCTTC.

This clonotype was counted ten times or more. The chain recombines TRBV10-3 with TRBJ2-3; D is unclear. V lost 10 bases to trimming and J lost 0 bases, with 11 bases between them. CDR1 ENHRY and CDR2 SYGVKD come from the germline V gene. This CDR3 has 13 residues. CDR3 sequence (DNA): TGTGCCACCGACGCCTCTAGCACAGATACGCAGTATTTT. Residues: CATDASSTDTQYF.

This clonotype was seen at least ten times. The chain uses TRBV24-1 and TRBJ2-7; TRBD2 might be the D (6 bases). The CDR3 length is 15 residues. Germline loops: CDR1 KGHDR, CDR2 SFDVKD. V lost 3 bases, J lost 3 bases, and 14 bases lay in between. The CDR3 loop reads CATSDAGTAGYEQYF. The CDR3 DNA reads TGTGCCACCAGTGATGCCGGGACTGCGGGCTACGAGCAGTACTTC.

Ten or more counts support this clonotype. This sequence joins TRBV11-2 and TRBJ2-5; 8 bases fit TRBD2. Germline V CDR1 and CDR2: SGHAT, FQNNGV. The ends lost 7 bases at V and 5 bases at J; junction bases unmatched: 12. CDR3 length equals 15 residues. CDR3: CASNNPGGRKETQYF. For the CDR3, the DNA is TGTGCCAGCAACAACCCGGGCGGGAGGAAGGAGACCCAGTACTTC. Variable domain in full (rest from reference TRBV11-2 and TRBJ2-5): EAGVAQSPRYKIIEKRQSVAFWCNPISGHATLYWYQQILGQGPKLLIQFQNNGVVDDSQLPKDRFSAERLKGVDSTLKIQPAKLEDSAVYLCASNNPGGRKETQYFGPGTRLLVL.

This clonotype has only a few counts. The rearrangement uses TRBV29-1 and TRBJ1-4; D perhaps matches TRBD1 (5 bases). V was trimmed by 2 bases and J by 7 bases, leaving 17 bases between them. Germline-derived CDR1 and CDR2 are SQVTM and ANQGSEA. This CDR3 contains 15 residues. CDR3 DNA: TGCAGCGTTGAACCGACAGCCTCCGGGAGTGAAAAACTGTTTTTT. Translation gives CSVEPTASGSEKLFF.

This clonotype has a count of ten or more. V is TRBV6-2 or TRBV6-3 and J is TRBJ2-5; D not resolved. Per germline, CDR1 MNHEY and CDR2 SVGEGT. There are 14 residues in the CDR3. V was trimmed by 2 bases and J by 6 bases, leaving 13 bases between them. The CDR3 nucleotides read TGTGCCAGCAGTTACGGCGCCTTCCCGCAGACCCAGTACTTC. It translates to CASSYGAFPQTQYF.

This clonotype has just a few counts. V gene TRBV3-1 combines with J gene TRBJ2-1; 8 nucleotides agree with TRBD1. The trim removed 5 bases at V and 7 bases at J, leaving 7 bases unmatched. Per the germline V gene, CDR1 is LGHDT and CDR2 is YNNKEL (reference sequence). The CDR3 has 14 amino acids. The CDR3 spells CASSSGTGGNEQFF. The CDR3 region has the DNA TGTGCCAGCAGCAGTGGTACAGGGGGTAATGAGCAGTTCTTC.

This clonotype has a count of ten or more. The chain links TRBV6-5 to TRBJ1-1; a weak D match, TRBD1 (6 bases). V lost 4 bases and J lost 6, with 9 bases in between. Germline loops: CDR1 MNHEY, CDR2 SVGAGI. The CDR3 is made up of 12 amino acids. In nucleotides, the CDR3 is TGTGCCAGCAGTTTCAGGGGCTCTGAAGCTTTCTTT. This gives the protein CASSFRGSEAFF.

This clonotype was detected many times. The V gene is TRBV19, the J gene TRBJ1-2; the D gene is possibly TRBD1 (6 bases). The CDR3 has 14 amino acids. Germline V gene data show CDR1 as LNHDA and CDR2 as SQIVND (reference sequence). Between the trimmed V and J ends, which lost 6 bases and 4 bases, there was a span of 15 bases. The CDR3 sequence is CASRPSDRIYGYTF. CDR3 nucleotides: TGTGCCAGTAGGCCATCAGACAGGATCTATGGCTACACCTTC.

This clonotype showed up just a few times. At one end, the junction sequence differs from germline, possibly due to a read error. The genes are TRBV7-6 and TRBJ2-5, with 9 bases aligning to TRBD2. The CDR3 is 15 amino acids. Per the germline V gene, CDR1 is SGHVS and CDR2 is FNYEAQ. As DNA, the CDR3 is TGTGCTAGCAGCTTAGCGGCGGGGGGGCAAGAGACCCAGTACTTC. This sequence encodes CASSLAAGGQETQYF.

In this sample, this clonotype turned up many times. Written as DNA, the CDR3 is TGTGCCAGCAGTTCTACCGGGACTAGCGCTGAGCAGTTCTTC. Translation: CASSSTGTSAEQFF. The chain links TRBV6-2 or TRBV6-3 to TRBJ2-1; 10 nucleotides match TRBD2. The CDR3 has 14 amino acids. CDR1 MNHEY and CDR2 SVGEGT come from the germline V gene. The J segment lost 9 bases and the V segment lost 4 bases, leaving 6 bases of the junction unmatched.

This clonotype has ten or more counts. V and J are TRBV11-1 and TRBJ2-6; D is uncertain. The CDR3 is made up of 13 amino acids. V was shortened by 6 bases and J by 2 bases, with 5 bases between the two germline ends. CDR1 and CDR2 (germline): SGHAT, FQDESV (reference sequence). The CDR3 loop reads CASSRAGANVLTF. The CDR3 region has the DNA TGTGCCAGCAGTCGCGCTGGGGCCAACGTCCTGACTTTC. The whole variable domain, filled in from reference TRBV11-1 and TRBJ2-6, reads EAEVAQSPRYKITEKSQAVAFWCDPISGHATLYWYRQILGQGPELLVQFQDESVVDDSQLPKDRFSAERLKGVDSTLKIQPAELGDSAMYLCASSRAGANVLTFGAGSRLTVL.

At least ten counts were recorded for this clonotype. This sequence joins TRBV20-1 and TRBJ1-2, with 8 bases aligning to TRBD1. V dropped 5 bases and J dropped 3; count of bases not matched to a gene: 5. There are 13 residues in the CDR3. Per the germline V gene, CDR1 is DFQATT and CDR2 is SNEGSKA (reference sequence). This CDR3 reads CSARTGRDYGYTF. The CDR3, as DNA: TGCAGTGCTCGGACAGGGCGGGACTATGGCTACACCTTC.

The table lists this clonotype with many counts. This chain links TRBV27 with TRBJ1-5; D may be TRBD1 (6 bases). The V gene lost 5 bases and the J gene lost 9 bases, with 20 bases spanning the gap. Germline lookup yields CDR1 MNHEY and CDR2 SMNVEV (reference sequence). CDR3 length equals 15 residues. The CDR3 reads CASSPIPGAGLPQHF. Here the CDR3 DNA reads TGTGCCAGCAGTCCAATCCCAGGGGCGGGTCTGCCCCAGCATTTT.

The V gene is TRBV5-1, the J gene TRBJ2-1, with unresolved D. The CDR3 has 13 residues. V lost 0 bases to trimming and J lost 4 bases, with 5 bases between them. Germline values: CDR1 SGHRS, CDR2 YFSETQ. The CDR3 DNA reads TGCGCCAGCAGCTTGGGTACATACAATGAGCAGTTCTTC. This sequence encodes CASSLGTYNEQFF. Together with reference TRBV5-1 and TRBJ2-1, the CDR3 gives the full variable domain: KAGVTQTPRYLIKTRGQQVTLSCSPISGHRSVSWYQQTPGQGLQFLFEYFSETQRNKGNFPGRFSGRQFSNSRSEMNVSTLELGDSALYLCASSLGTYNEQFFGPGTRLTVL.

This clonotype showed up many times. The V gene is TRBV20-1, the J gene TRBJ2-7, with D perhaps TRBD1 (5 bases). Germline-derived CDR1 and CDR2 are DFQATT and SNEGSKA (reference sequence). Trimming took 6 bases from V and 2 from J, leaving 17 bases between them. The length of the CDR3 is 14 residues. The CDR3 loop is CSANRLGRPYEQYF. The CDR3 DNA reads as TGCAGTGCCAACAGGCTCGGACGCCCCTACGAGCAGTACTTC.

This chain connects TRBV29-1 to TRBJ2-1; D might be TRBD1 (6 bases). V was pared by 5 bases and J by 5 bases, with 10 bases between. The CDR3 runs to 12 residues. The germline gives CDR1 SQVTM, CDR2 ANQGSEA. CDR3 bases: TGCAGCGTTCGGACAGATCACAATGAGCAGTTCTTC. It specifies CSVRTDHNEQFF.

Ten or more counts support this clonotype. This rearrangement joins TRBV11-2 to TRBJ1-5; D perhaps matches TRBD1 (6 bases). Germline V gene sequence: CDR1 SGHAT, CDR2 FQNNGV. V gave up 4 bases and J gave up 4 bases, with 14 bases separating them. This CDR3 has 15 amino acids. The CDR3 sequence is CASSSPGGQNQPQHF. CDR3 DNA sequence: TGTGCCAGCAGCTCTCCGGGGGGCCAGAATCAGCCCCAGCATTTT.

This clonotype was detected many times. The rearrangement uses TRBV20-1 and TRBJ1-1, with a weak D call TRBD1 (5 bases). The CDR3 consists of 14 residues. V lost 0 bases and J 0 bases, leaving 8 bases between the germline ends. Germline V gene sequence: CDR1 DFQATT, CDR2 SNEGSKA (reference sequence). The CDR3 nucleotides are TGCAGTGCTAGAGATCTGACAGTGAACACTGAAGCTTTCTTT. This gives the protein CSARDLTVNTEAFF.

This clonotype has a count of ten or more. The chain recombines TRBV12-3 or TRBV12-4 with TRBJ1-1; D may be TRBD1 (6 bases). Deletions cut 0 bases from V and 0 bases from J, with 8 bases between. The length of the CDR3 is 15 residues. CDR3 coding DNA: TGTGCCAGCAGTTTAGCGGGGGCGGTGAACACTGAAGCTTTCTTT. It translates to CASSLAGAVNTEAFF.

This clonotype was observed many times. The chain carries TRBV2 and TRBJ2-3, with TRBD1 as a possible D gene (6 bases). In germline, CDR1 is SNHLY, CDR2 FYNNEI. V lost 4 bases to trimming and J lost 2 bases, with 13 bases between them. The CDR3 consists of 15 residues. The CDR3 region has the DNA TGTGCCAGCAGTGGGCAGGGGCTGTCCACAGATACGCAGTATTTT. It encodes CASSGQGLSTDTQYF.